One T cell receptor beta chain is described in this entry. What it binds is unknown. At one end the junction does not follow the germline gene, possibly because of a read error. The length of the CDR3 is 12 residues. The record originates from a study of T cell responses to AZD1222 COVID-19 vaccine. Regarding the study as a whole: The study found vaccine-associated CD4 TCRs spanning spike, dominant at 160-218 and 743-854. The repertoires were collected only after the peak T cell response. Clonal diversity was possibly underestimated; the donors were predominantly white British and more often female.

This table comes from immunoSEQ multiplex PCR, and its TCRdb copy is limited to in-frame clones, with some not included. The profile shows around 96,000 clones, over 75% of them singletons. The chain is built from TRBV12-3 or TRBV12-4 and TRBJ2-5; no definite D call. The sequencing used peripheral blood, collected on day 0 of AZD1222 vaccination. This clonotype originated in an adult in good health. CDR3 region: CASSDSQGTQYF. The CDR3 DNA reads as TGTGCCAGCAGTGACTCCCAAGGGACCCAGTACTTC.